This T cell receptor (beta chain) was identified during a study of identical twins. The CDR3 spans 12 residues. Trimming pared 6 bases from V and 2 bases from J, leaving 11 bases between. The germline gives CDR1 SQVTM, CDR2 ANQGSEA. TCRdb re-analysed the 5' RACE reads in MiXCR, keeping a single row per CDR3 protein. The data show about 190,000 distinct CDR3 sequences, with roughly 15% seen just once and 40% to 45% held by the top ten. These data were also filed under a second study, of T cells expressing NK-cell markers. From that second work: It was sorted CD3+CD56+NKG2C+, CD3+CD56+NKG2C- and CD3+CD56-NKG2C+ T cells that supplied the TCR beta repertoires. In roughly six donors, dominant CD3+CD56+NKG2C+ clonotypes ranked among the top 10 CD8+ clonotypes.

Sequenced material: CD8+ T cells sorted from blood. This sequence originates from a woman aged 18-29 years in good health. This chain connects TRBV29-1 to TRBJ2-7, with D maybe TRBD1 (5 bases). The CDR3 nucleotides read TGCAGCGTGGGCAGCAGGGCCTACGAGCAGTACTTC. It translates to CSVGSRAYEQYF.